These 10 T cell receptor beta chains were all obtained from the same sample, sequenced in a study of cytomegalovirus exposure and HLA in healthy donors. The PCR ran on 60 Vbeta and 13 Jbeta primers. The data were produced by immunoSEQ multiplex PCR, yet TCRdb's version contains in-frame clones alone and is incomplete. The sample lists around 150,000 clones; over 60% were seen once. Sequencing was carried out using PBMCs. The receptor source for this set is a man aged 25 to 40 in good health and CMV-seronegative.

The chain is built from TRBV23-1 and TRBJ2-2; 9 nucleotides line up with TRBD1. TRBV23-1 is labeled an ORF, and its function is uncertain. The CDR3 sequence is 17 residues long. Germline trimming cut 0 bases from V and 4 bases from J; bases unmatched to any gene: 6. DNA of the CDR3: TGCGCCAGCAGTCAATCAGGGACAGGGAGGGGCACCGGGGAGCTGTTTTTT. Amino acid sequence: CASSQSGTGRGTGELFF.

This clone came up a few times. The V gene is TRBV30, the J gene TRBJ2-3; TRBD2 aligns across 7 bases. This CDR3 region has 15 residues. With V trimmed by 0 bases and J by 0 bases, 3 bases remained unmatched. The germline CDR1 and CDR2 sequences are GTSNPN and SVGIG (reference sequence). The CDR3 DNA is TGTGCCTGGAGTGTGCTAGCGGCTAGCACAGATACGCAGTATTTT. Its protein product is CAWSVLAASTDTQYF.

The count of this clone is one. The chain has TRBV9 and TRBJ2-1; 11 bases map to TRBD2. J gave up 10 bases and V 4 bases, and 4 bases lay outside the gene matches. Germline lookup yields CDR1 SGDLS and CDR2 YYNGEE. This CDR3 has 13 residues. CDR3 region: CASSSGLAEEQFF. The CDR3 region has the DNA TGTGCCAGCAGCTCGGGACTAGCGGAAGAGCAGTTCTTC.

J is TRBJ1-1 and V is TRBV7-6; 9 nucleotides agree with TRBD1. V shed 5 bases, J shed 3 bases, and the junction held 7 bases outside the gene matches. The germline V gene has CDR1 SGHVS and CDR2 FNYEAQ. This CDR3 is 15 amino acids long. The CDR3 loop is CASSRDRVGDTEAFF. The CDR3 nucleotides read TGTGCCAGCAGCCGGGACAGGGTTGGGGACACTGAAGCTTTCTTT. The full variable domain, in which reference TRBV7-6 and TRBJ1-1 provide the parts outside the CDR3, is GAGVSQSPRYKVTKRGQDVALRCDPISGHVSLYWYRQALGQGPEFLTYFNYEAQQDKSGLPNDRFSAERPEGSISTLTIQRTEQRDSAMYRCASSRDRVGDTEAFFGQGTRLTVV.

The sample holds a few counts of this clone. This chain's CDR3 is CASSQDYIGTSAYSYEQYF. The CDR3 DNA reads as TGTGCCAGCAGCCAAGATTATATAGGGACTAGCGCATACTCCTACGAGCAGTACTTC. V gene TRBV4-2 combines with J gene TRBJ2-7; the match to TRBD2 covers 10 bases. V was pared by 0 bases and J by 0 bases, with 11 bases of the junction left unmatched. The CDR3 has 19 amino acids. The germline gives CDR1 LGHNA, CDR2 YNFKEQ.

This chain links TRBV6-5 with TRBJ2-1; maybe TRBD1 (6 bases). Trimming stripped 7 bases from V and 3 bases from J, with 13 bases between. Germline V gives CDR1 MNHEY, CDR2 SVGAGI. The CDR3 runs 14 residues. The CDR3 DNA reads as TGTGCCAGCACCCTGGGGGCCGGCTACAATGAGCAGTTCTTC. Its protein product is CASTLGAGYNEQFF.

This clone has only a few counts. The CDR3 loop is CASSSGTTRSGGYTF. The CDR3, as DNA: TGCGCCAGCAGCTCCGGGACAACGAGGAGTGGTGGCTACACCTTC. The V gene is TRBV5-1, the J gene TRBJ1-2; D may be TRBD1 (6 bases). With 3 bases removed from V and 7 bases from J, the gap between germline ends came to 19 bases. The CDR3 has 15 residues. Germline V gene data show CDR1 as SGHRS and CDR2 as YFSETQ.

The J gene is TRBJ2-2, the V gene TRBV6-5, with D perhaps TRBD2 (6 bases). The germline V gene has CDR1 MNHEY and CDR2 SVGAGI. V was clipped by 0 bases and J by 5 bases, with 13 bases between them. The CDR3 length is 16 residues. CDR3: CASSYSEGVGTGELFF. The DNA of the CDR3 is TGTGCCAGCAGTTACTCGGAGGGAGTGGGAACCGGGGAGCTGTTTTTT.

CDR3 protein: CASSLVSGGSHEQYF. As DNA, the CDR3 is TGCGCCAGCAGCTTGGTAAGTGGGGGGTCCCACGAGCAGTACTTC. The J gene is TRBJ2-7, the V gene TRBV5-1; D possibly corresponds to TRBD2 (6 bases). Germline V CDR1 and CDR2: SGHRS, YFSETQ. The CDR3 is 15 amino acids. Trimming shortened V by 0 bases and J by 5 bases, and 15 bases separated the two germline ends. Looking up the rest from reference TRBV5-1 and TRBJ2-7 gives the full variable domain: KAGVTQTPRYLIKTRGQQVTLSCSPISGHRSVSWYQQTPGQGLQFLFEYFSETQRNKGNFPGRFSGRQFSNSRSEMNVSTLELGDSALYLCASSLVSGGSHEQYFGPGTRLTVT.

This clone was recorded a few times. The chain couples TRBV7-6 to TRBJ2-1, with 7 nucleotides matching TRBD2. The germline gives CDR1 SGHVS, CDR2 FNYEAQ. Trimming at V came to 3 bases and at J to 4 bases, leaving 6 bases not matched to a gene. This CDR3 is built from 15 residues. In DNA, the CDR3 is TGTGCCAGCAGCTTCTTGCGGGAGCGATACAATGAGCAGTTCTTC. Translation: CASSFLRERYNEQFF.